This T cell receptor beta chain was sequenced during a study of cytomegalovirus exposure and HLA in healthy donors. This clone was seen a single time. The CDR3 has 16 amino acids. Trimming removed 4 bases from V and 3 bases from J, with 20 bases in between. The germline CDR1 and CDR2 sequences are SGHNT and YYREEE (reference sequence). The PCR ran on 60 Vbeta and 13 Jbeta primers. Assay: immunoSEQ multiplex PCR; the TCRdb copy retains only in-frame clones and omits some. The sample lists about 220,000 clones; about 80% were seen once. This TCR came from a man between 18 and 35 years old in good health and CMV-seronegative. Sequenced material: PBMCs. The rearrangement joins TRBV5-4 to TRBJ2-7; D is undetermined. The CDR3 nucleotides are TGTGCCAGCAGCCAGCGCGGCCTCGGATCCTACTACGAGCAGTACTTC. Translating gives CASSQRGLGSYYEQYF.